Listed below are T cell receptor beta chains from one sample, sequenced in a study of shared clonotypes between healthy human individuals. Profiled with immunoSEQ multiplex PCR; TCRdb holds only in-frame clones, not every one. The sample includes more than 550,000 clones, around 90% of them seen just once. Sequenced material: naive CD8+ T cells sorted from blood. These receptors were obtained from a man aged 25 to 40 in good health. CDR3s include the opening cysteine and the closing phenylalanine or tryptophan. The order of the fields is clone size, D gene, V gene, J gene, CDR3 protein, CDR3 DNA. D genes are given only for firm matches. Clone size appears in some rows only: once, few, many, or a class for an expanded clone.

-	-	TRBV28	TRBJ2-7	CASSSGHKYEQYF	TGTGCCAGCAGTTCAGGGCACAAGTACGAGCAGTACTTC
-	-	TRBV28	TRBJ1-1	CASSFRAGGTEAFF	TGTGCCAGCAGTTTTAGGGCGGGGGGCACTGAAGCTTTCTTT
-	-	TRBV11-2	TRBJ2-7	CASSRDGQTYEQYF	TGTGCCAGCAGCAGAGACGGACAAACCTACGAGCAGTACTTC
-	-	TRBV14	TRBJ1-2	CASSQERVLPSSSGYTF	TGTGCCAGCAGCCAAGAGAGGGTGCTCCCCAGCAGCTCTGGCTACACCTTC
-	-	TRBV29-1	TRBJ1-1	CSVVDDFTEAFF	TGCAGCGTTGTTGACGATTTTACTGAAGCTTTCTTT
-	-	TRBV28	TRBJ2-7	CASSLPGDHEQYF	TGTGCCAGCAGTTTACCGGGAGATCACGAGCAGTACTTC
few	TRBD1	TRBV9	TRBJ2-1	CASSVVGQEGYEQFF	TGTGCCAGCAGCGTAGTGGGACAGGAGGGCTATGAGCAGTTCTTC
-	-	TRBV27	TRBJ2-7	CASSSSSYEQYF	TGTGCCAGCAGTTCATCCTCCTACGAGCAGTACTTC
-	TRBD1	TRBV10-3	TRBJ2-3	CATDPGQESTDTQYF	TGTGCCACTGACCCGGGACAGGAGAGCACAGATACGCAGTATTTT
-	-	TRBV7-9	TRBJ2-3	CASSLRRTKLTDTQYF	TGTGCCAGCAGCTTACGTCGGACAAAACTCACAGATACGCAGTATTTT
once	TRBD2	TRBV27	TRBJ2-7	CASSLSIGTTYEQYF	TGTGCCAGCAGTTTAAGTATCGGGACTACCTACGAGCAGTACTTC
-	TRBD2	TRBV5-1	TRBJ2-3	CASSPVAGGSTDTQYF	TGCGCCAGCAGCCCTGTAGCGGGAGGGAGCACAGATACGCAGTATTTT
-	-	TRBV27	TRBJ2-7	CASSLDGGPGFYEQYF	TGTGCCAGCAGTTTAGACGGGGGCCCGGGGTTCTACGAGCAGTACTTC
-	-	TRBV11-2	TRBJ1-2	CASSWGFRGHGYTF	TGTGCCAGCAGCTGGGGGTTTCGGGGTCATGGCTACACCTTC
-	-	TRBV28	TRBJ2-5	CASSLGGGDMGNF	TGTGCCAGCAGTTTGGGAGGAGGAGACATGGGCAACTTC
-	TRBD1	TRBV7-3	TRBJ2-5	CASSPMTGQQETQYF	TGTGCCAGCAGCCCTATGACAGGGCAGCAAGAGACCCAGTACTTC
-	-	TRBV7-9	TRBJ1-1	CASRTGAGINAEAFF	TGTGCCTCCCGGACCGGGGCAGGGATTAACGCTGAAGCTTTCTTT
-	TRBD1	TRBV12-5	TRBJ2-1	CASGLTGTGEDEQFF	TGTGCTAGTGGTTTGACCGGGACAGGGGAGGATGAGCAGTTCTTC
-	-	TRBV7-9	TRBJ2-1	CASSLPSSYNEQFF	TGTGCCAGCAGCCTCCCAAGCTCCTACAATGAGCAGTTCTTC
-	TRBD2	TRBV30	TRBJ2-7	CAWSVGSSSGLYEQYF	TGTGCCTGGAGTGTAGGCAGCTCTAGCGGGCTCTACGAGCAGTACTTC
-	TRBD2	TRBV9	TRBJ2-1	CASSDPSGRTHGYNEQFF	TGTGCCAGCAGCGACCCTAGCGGGAGAACGCATGGCTACAATGAGCAGTTCTTC
-	-	TRBV6-5	TRBJ2-3	CASTQEGFSDTQYF	TGTGCCAGCACCCAGGAGGGGTTCTCAGATACGCAGTATTTT
-	-	TRBV2	TRBJ2-5	CASSVPSSQETQYF	TGTGCCAGCAGTGTTCCTAGCAGCCAAGAGACCCAGTACTTC
-	TRBD2	TRBV7-6	TRBJ2-3	CASTMTASGITDTQYF	TGTGCCAGCACCATGACGGCTAGCGGGATCACAGATACGCAGTATTTT
-	TRBD1	TRBV13	TRBJ2-7	CASSFHTGGLYEQYF	TGTGCCAGCAGCTTTCATACAGGGGGCTTGTACGAGCAGTACTTC
-	-	TRBV4-3	TRBJ1-3	CASSQGRSSGNTIYF	TGCGCCAGCAGCCAAGGACGGAGCTCTGGAAACACCATATATTTT
-	-	TRBV27	TRBJ2-3	CASSFGASTDTQYF	TGTGCCAGCAGTTTCGGGGCCAGCACAGATACGCAGTATTTT
-	TRBD1	TRBV13	TRBJ2-7	CASSLEDRGHEQYF	TGTGCCAGCAGCTTGGAGGACAGGGGGCACGAGCAGTACTTC
-	-	TRBV7-2	TRBJ2-3	CASSIGQTSTDTQYF	TGTGCCAGCAGCATCGGACAGACTAGCACAGATACGCAGTATTTT
-	-	TRBV6-5	TRBJ2-7	CASSYVTAEPPYEQYF	TGTGCCAGCAGTTACGTGACGGCAGAACCTCCCTACGAGCAGTACTTC
-	-	TRBV18	TRBJ2-1	CASSPSGLYNEQFF	TGTGCCAGCTCACCTTCTGGACTGTACAATGAGCAGTTCTTC
-	-	TRBV6-5	TRBJ2-1	CASSSLNYNEQFF	TGTGCCAGTTCTAGTTTAAACTACAATGAGCAGTTCTTC
-	-	TRBV10-3	TRBJ2-1	CATGPPFYNEQFF	TGTGCCACTGGACCCCCGTTCTACAATGAGCAGTTCTTC
-	TRBD1	TRBV18	TRBJ1-2	CASSPDRANYGYTF	TGTGCCAGCTCACCTGACAGGGCTAACTATGGCTACACCTTC
-	-	TRBV29-1	TRBJ1-2	CSAHAGTANYGYTF	TGCAGCGCCCACGCAGGGACGGCGAACTATGGCTACACCTTC
once	TRBD2	TRBV7-9	TRBJ2-1	CASTRTSGYNEQFF	TGTGCCAGCACCCGGACTAGCGGATACAATGAGCAGTTCTTC
once	TRBD1	TRBV29-1	TRBJ2-5	CSVEDPGQVGTQYF	TGCAGCGTTGAAGATCCCGGACAGGTGGGGACCCAGTACTTC
-	-	TRBV27	TRBJ2-7	CASSFSMTEWGHEQYF	TGTGCCAGCAGTTTTTCGATGACAGAGTGGGGGCACGAGCAGTACTTC
-	-	TRBV10-3	TRBJ2-7	CAISSGSSYEQYF	TGTGCCATATCCAGTGGGAGCTCCTACGAGCAGTACTTC
-	TRBD1	TRBV29-1	TRBJ2-1	CSVPKRDRGVTYNEQFF	TGCAGCGTTCCCAAACGGGACAGGGGGGTAACGTACAATGAGCAGTTCTTC
-	-	TRBV6-1	TRBJ2-7	CASSLDGSYEQYF	TGTGCCAGCAGTTTGGACGGCTCCTACGAGCAGTACTTC